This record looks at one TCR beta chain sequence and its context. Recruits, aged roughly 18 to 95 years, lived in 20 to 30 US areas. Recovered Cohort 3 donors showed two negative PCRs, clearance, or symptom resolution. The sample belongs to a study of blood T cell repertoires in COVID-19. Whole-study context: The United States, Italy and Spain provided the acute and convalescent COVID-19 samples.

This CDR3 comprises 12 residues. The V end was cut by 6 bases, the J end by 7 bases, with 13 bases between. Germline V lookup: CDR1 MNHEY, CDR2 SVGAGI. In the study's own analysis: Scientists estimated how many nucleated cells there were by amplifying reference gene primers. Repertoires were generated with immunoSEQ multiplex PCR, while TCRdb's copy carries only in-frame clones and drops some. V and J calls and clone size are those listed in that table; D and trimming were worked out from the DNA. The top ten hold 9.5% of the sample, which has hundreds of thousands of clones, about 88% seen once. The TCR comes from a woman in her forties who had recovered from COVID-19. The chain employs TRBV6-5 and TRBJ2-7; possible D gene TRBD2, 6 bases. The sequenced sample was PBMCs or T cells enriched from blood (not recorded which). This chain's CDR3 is CASSATRSEQYF. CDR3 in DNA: TGTGCCAGCAGCGCGACTAGGAGTGAGCAGTACTTC.